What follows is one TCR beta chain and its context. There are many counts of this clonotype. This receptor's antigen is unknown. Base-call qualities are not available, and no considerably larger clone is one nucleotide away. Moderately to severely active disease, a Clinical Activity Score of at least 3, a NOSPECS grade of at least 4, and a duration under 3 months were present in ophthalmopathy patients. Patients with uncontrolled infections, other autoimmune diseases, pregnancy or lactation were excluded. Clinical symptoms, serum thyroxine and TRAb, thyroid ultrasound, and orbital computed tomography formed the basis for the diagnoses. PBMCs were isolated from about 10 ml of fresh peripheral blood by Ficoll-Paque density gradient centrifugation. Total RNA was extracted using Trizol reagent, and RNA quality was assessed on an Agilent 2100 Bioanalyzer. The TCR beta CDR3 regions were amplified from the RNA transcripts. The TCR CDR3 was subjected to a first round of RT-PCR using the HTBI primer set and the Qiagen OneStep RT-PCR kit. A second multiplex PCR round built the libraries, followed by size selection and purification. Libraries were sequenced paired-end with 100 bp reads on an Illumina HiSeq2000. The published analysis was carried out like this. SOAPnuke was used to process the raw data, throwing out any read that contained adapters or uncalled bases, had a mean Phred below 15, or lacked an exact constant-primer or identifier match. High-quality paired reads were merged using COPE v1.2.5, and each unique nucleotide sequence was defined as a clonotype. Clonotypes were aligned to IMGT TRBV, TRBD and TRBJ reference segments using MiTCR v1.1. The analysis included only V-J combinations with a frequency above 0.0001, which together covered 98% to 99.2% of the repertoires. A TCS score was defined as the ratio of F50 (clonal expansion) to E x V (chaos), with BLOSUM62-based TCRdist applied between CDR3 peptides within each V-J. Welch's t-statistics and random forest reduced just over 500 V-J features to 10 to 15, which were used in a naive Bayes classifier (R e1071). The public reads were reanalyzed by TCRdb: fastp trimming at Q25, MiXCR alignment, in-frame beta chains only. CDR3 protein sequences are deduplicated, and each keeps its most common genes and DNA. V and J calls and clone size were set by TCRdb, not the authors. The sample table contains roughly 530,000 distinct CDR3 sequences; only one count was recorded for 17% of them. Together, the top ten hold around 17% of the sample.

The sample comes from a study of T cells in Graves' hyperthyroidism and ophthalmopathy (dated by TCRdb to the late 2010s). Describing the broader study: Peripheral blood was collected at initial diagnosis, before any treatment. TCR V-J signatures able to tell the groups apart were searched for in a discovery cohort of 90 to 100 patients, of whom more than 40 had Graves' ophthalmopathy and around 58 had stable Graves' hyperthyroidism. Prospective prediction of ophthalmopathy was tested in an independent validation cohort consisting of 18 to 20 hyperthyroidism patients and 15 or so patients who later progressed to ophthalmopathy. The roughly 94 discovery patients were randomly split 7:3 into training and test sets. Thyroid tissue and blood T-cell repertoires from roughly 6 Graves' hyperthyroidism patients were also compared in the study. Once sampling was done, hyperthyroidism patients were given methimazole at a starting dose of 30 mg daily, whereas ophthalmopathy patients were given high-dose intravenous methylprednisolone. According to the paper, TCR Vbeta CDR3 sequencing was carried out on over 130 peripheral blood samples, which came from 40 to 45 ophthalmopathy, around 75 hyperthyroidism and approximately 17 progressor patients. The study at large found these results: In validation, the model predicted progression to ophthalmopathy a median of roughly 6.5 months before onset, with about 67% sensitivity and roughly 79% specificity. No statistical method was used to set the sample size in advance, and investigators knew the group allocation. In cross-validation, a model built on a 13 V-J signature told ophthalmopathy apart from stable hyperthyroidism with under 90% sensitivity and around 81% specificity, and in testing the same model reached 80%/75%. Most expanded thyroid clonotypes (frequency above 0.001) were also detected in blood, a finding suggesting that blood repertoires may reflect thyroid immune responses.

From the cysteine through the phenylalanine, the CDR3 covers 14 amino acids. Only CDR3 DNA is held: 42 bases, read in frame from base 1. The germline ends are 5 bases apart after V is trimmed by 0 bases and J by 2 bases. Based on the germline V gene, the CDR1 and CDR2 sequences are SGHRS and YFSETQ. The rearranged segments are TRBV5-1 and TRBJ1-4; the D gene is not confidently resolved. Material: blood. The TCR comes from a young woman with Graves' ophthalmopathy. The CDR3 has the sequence CASSLGTTNEKLFF. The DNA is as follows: TGCGCCAGCAGCTTGGGGACCACTAATGAAAAACTGTTTTTT.